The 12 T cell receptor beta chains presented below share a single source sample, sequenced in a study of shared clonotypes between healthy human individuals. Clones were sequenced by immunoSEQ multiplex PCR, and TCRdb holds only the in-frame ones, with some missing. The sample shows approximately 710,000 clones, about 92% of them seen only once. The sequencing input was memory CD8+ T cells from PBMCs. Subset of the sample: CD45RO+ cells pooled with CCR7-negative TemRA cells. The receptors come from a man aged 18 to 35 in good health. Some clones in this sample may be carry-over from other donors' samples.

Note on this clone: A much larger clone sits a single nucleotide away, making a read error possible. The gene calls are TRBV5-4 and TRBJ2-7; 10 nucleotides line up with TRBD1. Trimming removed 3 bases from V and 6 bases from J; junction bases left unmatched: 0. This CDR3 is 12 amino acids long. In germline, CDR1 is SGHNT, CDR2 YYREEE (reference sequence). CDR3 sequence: CASSWTGGEQYF. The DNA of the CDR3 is TGTGCCAGCAGCTGGACAGGGGGCGAGCAGTACTTC.

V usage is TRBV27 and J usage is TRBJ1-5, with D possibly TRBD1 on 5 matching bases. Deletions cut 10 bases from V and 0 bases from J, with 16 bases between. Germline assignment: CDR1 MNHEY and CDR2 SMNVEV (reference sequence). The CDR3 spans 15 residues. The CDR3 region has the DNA TGTGCCACCAAACCCGGGACGAATAGCAATCAGCCCCAGCATTTT. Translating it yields CATKPGTNSNQPQHF.

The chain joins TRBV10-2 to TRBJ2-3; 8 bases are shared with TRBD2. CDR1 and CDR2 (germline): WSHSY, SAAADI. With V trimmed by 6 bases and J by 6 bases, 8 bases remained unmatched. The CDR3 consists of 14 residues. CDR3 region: CASSLAGRGDTQYF. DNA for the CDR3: TGCGCCAGCAGCTTAGCGGGGCGGGGGGATACGCAGTATTTT.

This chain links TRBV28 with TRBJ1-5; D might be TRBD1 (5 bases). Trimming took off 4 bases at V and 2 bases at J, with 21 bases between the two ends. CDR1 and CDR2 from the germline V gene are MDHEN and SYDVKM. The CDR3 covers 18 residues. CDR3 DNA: TGTGCCAGCAGTTATCCGGGACTCATATCCCGAGGCAATCAGCCCCAGCATTTT. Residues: CASSYPGLISRGNQPQHF.

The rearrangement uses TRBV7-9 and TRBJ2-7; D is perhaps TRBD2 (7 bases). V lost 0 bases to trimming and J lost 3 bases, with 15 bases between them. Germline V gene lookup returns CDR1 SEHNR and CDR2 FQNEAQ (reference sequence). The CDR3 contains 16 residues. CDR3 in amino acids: CASSLATHRDYYEQYF. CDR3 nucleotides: TGTGCCAGCAGCTTAGCCACTCACAGGGACTACTACGAGCAGTACTTC. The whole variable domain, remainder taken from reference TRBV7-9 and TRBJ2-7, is DTGVSQNPRHKITKRGQNVTFRCDPISEHNRLYWYRQTLGQGPEFLTYFQNEAQLEKSRLLSDRFSAERPKGSFSTLEIQRTEQGDSAMYLCASSLATHRDYYEQYFGPGTRLTVT.

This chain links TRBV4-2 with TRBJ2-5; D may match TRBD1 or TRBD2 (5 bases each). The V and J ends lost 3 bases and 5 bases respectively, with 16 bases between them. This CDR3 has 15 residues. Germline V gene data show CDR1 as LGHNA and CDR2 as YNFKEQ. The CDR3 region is CASSQDGALQETQYF. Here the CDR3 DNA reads TGTGCCAGCAGCCAGGACGGGGCCCTCCAGGAGACCCAGTACTTC.

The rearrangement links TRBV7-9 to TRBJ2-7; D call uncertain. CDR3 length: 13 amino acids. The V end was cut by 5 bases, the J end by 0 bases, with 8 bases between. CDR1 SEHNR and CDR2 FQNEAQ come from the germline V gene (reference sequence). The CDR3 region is CASSHDPSYEQYF. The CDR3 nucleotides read TGTGCCAGCAGCCACGACCCCTCCTACGAGCAGTACTTC.

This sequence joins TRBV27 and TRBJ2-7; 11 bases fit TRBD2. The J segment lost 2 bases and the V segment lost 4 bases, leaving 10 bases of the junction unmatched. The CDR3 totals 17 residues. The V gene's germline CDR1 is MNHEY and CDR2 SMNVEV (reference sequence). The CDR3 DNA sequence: TGTGCCAGCAGTTCCCCCTTAGCGGGAGGGCTGACCTACGAGCAGTACTTC. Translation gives CASSSPLAGGLTYEQYF.

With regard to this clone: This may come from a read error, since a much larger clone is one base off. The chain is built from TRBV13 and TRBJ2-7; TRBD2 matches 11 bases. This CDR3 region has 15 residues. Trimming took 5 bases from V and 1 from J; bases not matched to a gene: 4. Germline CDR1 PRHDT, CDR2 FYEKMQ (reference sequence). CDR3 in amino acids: CASSGGTSGSYEQYF. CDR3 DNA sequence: TGTGCCAGCAGCGGTGGGACTAGCGGATCCTACGAGCAGTACTTC. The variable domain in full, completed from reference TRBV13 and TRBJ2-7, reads AAGVIQSPRHLIKEKRETATLKCYPIPRHDTVYWYQQGPGQDPQFLISFYEKMQSDKGSIPDRFSAQQFSDYHSELNMSSLELGDSALYFCASSGGTSGSYEQYFGPGTRLTVT.

In nucleotides, the CDR3 is TGTGCCAGCTCCGGGCAGGGCTACGAGCAGTACTTC. Its protein is CASSGQGYEQYF. The chain uses TRBV6-1 and TRBJ2-7, with D perhaps TRBD1 (5 bases). Germline V lookup: CDR1 MNHNS, CDR2 SASEGT. The CDR3 runs 12 residues. V dropped 8 bases and J dropped 3 bases, with 11 bases sitting between them.

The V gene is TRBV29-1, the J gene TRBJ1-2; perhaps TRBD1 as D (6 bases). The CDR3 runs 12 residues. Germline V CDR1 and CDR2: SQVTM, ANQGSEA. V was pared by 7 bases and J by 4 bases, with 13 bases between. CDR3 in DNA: TGCAGCGCCGACGGGACATTCTATGGCTACACCTTC. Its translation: CSADGTFYGYTF.

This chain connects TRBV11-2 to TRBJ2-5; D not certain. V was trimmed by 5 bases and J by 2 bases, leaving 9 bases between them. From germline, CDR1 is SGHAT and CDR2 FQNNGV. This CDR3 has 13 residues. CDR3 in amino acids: CASSPLMQETQYF. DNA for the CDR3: TGTGCCAGCAGCCCTCTGATGCAAGAGACCCAGTACTTC.